This entry features one TCR beta chain sequence. Germline V CDR1 and CDR2: LNHDA, SQIVND (reference sequence). CDR3 length: 15 residues. Trimming removed 6 bases from V and 4 bases from J, with 16 bases in between. This sample was taken from a study of graft-versus-host responses after intestinal transplantation. Produced via immunoSEQ multiplex PCR; TCRdb's table is partial and in-frame only. The sample holds tens of thousands of clones, about 41% seen once. Irradiated, violet-dye-labeled stimulator cells, some 200,000 in number, were plated with some 200,000 CFSE-labeled responder cells. Specimen: alloreactive CD8+ T cells from a mixed lymphocyte reaction culture, collected before transplantation. Subset of the sample: CFSE-low proliferating T cells sorted from roughly six-day pre-transplant mixed lymphocyte reaction (GvH or HvG direction). The sequence came from a human patient who was an organ donor for intestinal transplantation. V and J are TRBV19 and TRBJ1-5; a possible D gene is TRBD1 (5 bases). The CDR3 reads CASSRVWGTNQPQHF. The CDR3 DNA follows: TGTGCCAGTAGCCGGGTGTGGGGGACGAATCAGCCCCAGCATTTT. Complete variable domain (other parts from reference TRBV19 and TRBJ1-5): DGGITQSPKYLFRKEGQNVTLSCEQNLNHDAMYWYRQDPGQGLRLIYYSQIVNDFQKGDIAEGYSVSREKKESFPLTVTSAQKNPTAFYLCASSRVWGTNQPQHFGDGTRLSIL.